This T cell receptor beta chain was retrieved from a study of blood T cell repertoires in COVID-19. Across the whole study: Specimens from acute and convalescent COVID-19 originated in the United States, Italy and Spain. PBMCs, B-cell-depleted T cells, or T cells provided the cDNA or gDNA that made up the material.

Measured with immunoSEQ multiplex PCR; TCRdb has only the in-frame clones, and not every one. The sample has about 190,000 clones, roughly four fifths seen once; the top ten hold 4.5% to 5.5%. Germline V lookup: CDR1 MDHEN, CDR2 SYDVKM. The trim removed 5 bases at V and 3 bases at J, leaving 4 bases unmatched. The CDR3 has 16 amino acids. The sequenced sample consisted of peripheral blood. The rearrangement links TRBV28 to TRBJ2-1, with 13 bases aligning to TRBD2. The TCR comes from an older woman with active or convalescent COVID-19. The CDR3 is CASSRLAGGIYNEQFF. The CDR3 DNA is TGTGCCAGCAGTCGACTAGCGGGAGGCATCTACAATGAGCAGTTCTTC.